This T cell receptor beta chain emerged from a study of early T cells in non-severe SARS-CoV-2 infection. TCRdb passed the 5' RACE reads through MiXCR, listing each CDR3 protein once. The data contain about 25,000 distinct CDR3 sequences, around 5% of them singletons. V was pared by 4 bases and J by 5 bases, with 8 bases between. This CDR3 contains 11 residues. Germline V gives CDR1 DFQATT, CDR2 SNEGSKA (reference sequence). The table lists this clonotype with a few counts. The sample was whole blood. The chain combines TRBV20-1 with TRBJ2-5; D is unclear. The receptor was derived from an adult who was a healthcare worker with PCR-confirmed SARS-CoV-2 infection or an uninfected control (not recorded which). The chain's CDR3 is CSATGRETQYF. The CDR3 nucleotides are TGCAGTGCTACCGGGCGGGAGACCCAGTACTTC.